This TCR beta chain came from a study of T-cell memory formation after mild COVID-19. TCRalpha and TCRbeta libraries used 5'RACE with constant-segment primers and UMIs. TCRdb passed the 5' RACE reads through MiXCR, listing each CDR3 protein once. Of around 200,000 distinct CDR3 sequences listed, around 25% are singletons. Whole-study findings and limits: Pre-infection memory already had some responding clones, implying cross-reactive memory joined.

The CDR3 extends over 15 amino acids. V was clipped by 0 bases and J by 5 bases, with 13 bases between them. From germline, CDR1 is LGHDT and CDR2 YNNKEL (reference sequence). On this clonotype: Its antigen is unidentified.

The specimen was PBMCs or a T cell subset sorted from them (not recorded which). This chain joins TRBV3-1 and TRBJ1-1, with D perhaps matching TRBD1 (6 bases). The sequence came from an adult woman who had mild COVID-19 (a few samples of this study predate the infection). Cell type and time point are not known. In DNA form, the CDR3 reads TGTGCCAGCAGCCAAGATTCCGGGGGCAGGACTGAAGCTTTCTTT. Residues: CASSQDSGGRTEAFF.